A selection of T cell receptor beta chains follows, all from one sample in a study of CD8+CD57+ T cells in acquired aplastic anemia. TCRdb fed the reads into MiXCR, producing one record per CDR3 protein. The table has over 150,000 distinct CDR3 sequences, around 59% seen once. The specimen was sorted CD4+, CD8+, or CD8+CD57+ T cells (not recorded which) from PBMCs. Receptors were obtained from a human donor in good health, serving as a control. CDR3s include the opening cysteine and the closing phenylalanine or tryptophan. A D gene is named only where the DNA matches it firmly. Not all rows give a size; the values are once, few, many and, for expanded clones, a class.

many - TRBJ1-1 TRBV7-3 CASSFSQDTEAFF TGTGCCAGCAGCTTCTCGCAGGACACTGAAGCTTTCTTT
- TRBD1 TRBJ2-3 TRBV29-1 CSGGRGRLLATDTQYF TGCAGTGGGGGCAGGGGGCGTTTGCTTGCAACAGATACGCAGTATTTT
many - TRBJ2-7 TRBV30 CAWSGGNGYEQYF TGTGCCTGGAGTGGAGGGAACGGGTACGAGCAGTACTTC
- - TRBJ2-7 TRBV19 CASSIVGAVGSYEQYF TGTGCCAGTAGTATTGTTGGAGCGGTGGGTTCCTACGAGCAGTACTTC
many - TRBJ2-7 TRBV12-3/TRBV12-4 CASSGDAVYEQYF TGTGCCAGCAGTGGGGACGCAGTCTACGAGCAGTACTTC
- - TRBJ2-5 TRBV19 CASSLDSQETQYF TGTGCCAGTAGTCTGGACAGCCAAGAGACCCAGTACTTC
many - TRBJ2-1 TRBV27 CASSSPRGYEQFF TGTGCCAGCAGTAGTCCCAGGGGCTATGAGCAGTTCTTC
- TRBD2 TRBJ2-1 TRBV7-2 CASSPRRLAGGPPTQFF TGTGCCAGCAGCCCGCGCCGACTAGCGGGGGGACCCCCAACGCAGTTCTTC
many - TRBJ1-5 TRBV6-2/TRBV6-3 CASSWLSNQPQHF TGTGCCAGCAGTTGGCTTAGTAATCAGCCCCAGCATTTT
many TRBD2 TRBJ2-3 TRBV6-1 CASSKGTSGGATQYF TGTGCCAGCAGTAAAGGGACTAGCGGGGGGGCGACGCAGTATTTT
- TRBD1 TRBJ1-1 TRBV29-1 CSVETGGETEAFF TGCAGCGTAGAGACAGGGGGTGAGACTGAAGCTTTCTTT
many - TRBJ1-1 TRBV7-8 CASSPNYYTEAFF TGTGCCAGCAGCCCTAATTATTACACTGAAGCTTTCTTT
many TRBD1 TRBJ1-1 TRBV19 CASSRQGLNTEAFF TGTGCCAGCAGCCGACAGGGCCTGAACACTGAAGCTTTCTTT
- - TRBJ1-1 TRBV5-1 CASSLTAMNTEAFF TGCGCCAGCAGCTTGACCGCTATGAACACTGAAGCTTTCTTT
- - TRBJ2-7 TRBV5-4 CASSQEGRQYF TGCGCCAGCAGCCAAGAGGGGCGGCAGTACTTC
- - TRBJ2-7 TRBV19 CASSIGPDNYEQYF TGTGCCAGTAGTATAGGTCCAGATAACTACGAGCAGTACTTC
many TRBD2 TRBJ2-7 TRBV6-2/TRBV6-3 CASSRGLAGTLVYEQYF TGTGCCAGCAGCCGGGGACTAGCGGGGACACTTGTCTACGAGCAGTACTTC
- - TRBJ1-2 TRBV27 CASSFLQAGAGYTF TGTGCCAGCAGTTTTCTCCAGGCGGGCGCTGGCTACACCTTC
- - TRBJ1-2 TRBV7-8 CASSFRQYYGYTF TGTGCCAGCAGCTTCCGGCAGTACTATGGCTACACCTTC
- TRBD2 TRBJ2-3 TRBV24-1 CATSVGLAGSTDTQYF TGTGCCACCAGTGTCGGACTAGCGGGTAGCACAGATACGCAGTATTTT
many - TRBJ2-7 TRBV6-6 CASSYSTQLTTYEQYF TGTGCCAGCAGTTACTCGACACAGCTAACTACCTACGAGCAGTACTTC
- TRBD1 TRBJ1-6 TRBV12-3/TRBV12-4 CASSSSQGAVTPLHF TGTGCCAGCAGTTCCTCACAGGGGGCAGTTACGCCCCTCCACTTT
many TRBD2 TRBJ2-3 TRBV3-1 CASSGTSGEADTQYF TGTGCCAGCAGCGGGACTAGCGGGGAAGCAGATACGCAGTATTTT
- TRBD1 TRBJ1-4 TRBV7-2 CASSWLAGGQGEKLFF TGTGCCAGCAGCTGGCTAGCGGGGGGACAGGGAGAAAAACTGTTTTTT
few - TRBJ1-1 TRBV29-1 CSVGGGRGDTEAFF TGCAGCGTTGGCGGGGGGCGAGGGGACACTGAAGCTTTCTTT
- - TRBJ1-6 TRBV5-5 CASSRVGQGNSPLHF TGTGCCAGCAGCAGGGTCGGCCAGGGGAATTCACCCCTCCACTTT
once TRBD1 TRBJ1-6 TRBV7-2 CASSLEGAGSPLHF TGTGCCAGCAGCTTAGAGGGGGCCGGGTCACCCCTCCACTTT
- - TRBJ2-7 TRBV6-6 CASSYGQNYEQYF TGTGCCAGCAGTTATGGACAGAACTACGAGCAGTACTTC
many TRBD1 TRBJ1-6 TRBV7-9 CASSFWTGGNNSPLHF TGTGCCAGCAGCTTCTGGACAGGGGGAAATAATTCACCCCTCCACTTT
many - TRBJ2-6 TRBV20-1 CSGEGGGANVLTF TGCAGTGGAGAGGGTGGTGGGGCCAACGTCCTGACTTTC
- TRBD1 TRBJ2-7 TRBV2 CASSQGDPTF TGTGCCAGCAGCCAGGGGGACCCGACCTTC
many - TRBJ1-3 TRBV19 CASSIVAGGDGSLPGNTIYF TGTGCCAGTAGTATAGTAGCGGGCGGCGACGGCTCGCTACCTGGAAACACCATATATTTT
- - TRBJ1-2 TRBV24-1 CATSGTDYYGYTF TGTGCCACCAGTGGGACGGATTACTATGGCTACACCTTC